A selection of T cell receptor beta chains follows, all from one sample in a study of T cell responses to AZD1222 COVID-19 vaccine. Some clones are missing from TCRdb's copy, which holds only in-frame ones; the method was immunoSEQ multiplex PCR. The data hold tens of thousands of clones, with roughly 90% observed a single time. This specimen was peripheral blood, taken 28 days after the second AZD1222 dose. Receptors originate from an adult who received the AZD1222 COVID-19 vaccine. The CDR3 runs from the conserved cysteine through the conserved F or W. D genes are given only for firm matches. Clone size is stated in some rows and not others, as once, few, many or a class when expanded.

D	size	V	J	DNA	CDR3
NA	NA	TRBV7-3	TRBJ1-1	TGTGCCAACCTCACCACCGTTGGGGAGATGAACACTGAAGCTTTCTTT	CANLTTVGEMNTEAFF
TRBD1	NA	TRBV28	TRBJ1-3	TGTGCCAGCAGTTTTGCCGGGACAGGGGCAGAAAACACCATATATTTT	CASSFAGTGAENTIYF
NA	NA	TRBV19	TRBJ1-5	TGTGCCAGTAGTCCCTGGATCAATCAGCCCCAGCATTTT	CASSPWINQPQHF
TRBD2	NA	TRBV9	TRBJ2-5	TGTGCCAGCAGCGTAGATAGACTAGCGGGAGAGACCCAGTACTTC	CASSVDRLAGETQYF
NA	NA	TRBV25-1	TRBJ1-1	TGTGCCAGCAGAGACGAATCCTGGTCTGAAGCTTTCTTT	CASRDESWSEAFF
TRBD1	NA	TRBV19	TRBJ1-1	TGTGCCAGTAGTTTCCGGGACAGGGAGAACACTGAAGCTTTCTTT	CASSFRDRENTEAFF
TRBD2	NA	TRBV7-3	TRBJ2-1	TGTGCCAGCAGCCAAATAGCGGGAGTAAGCTACAATGAGCAGTTCTTC	CASSQIAGVSYNEQFF
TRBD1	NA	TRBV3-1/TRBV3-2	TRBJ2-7	TGTGCCAGCAGCGACAGGGGTTACGAGCAGTACTTC	CASSDRGYEQYF
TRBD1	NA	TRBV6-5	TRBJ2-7	TGTGCCAGCAGGCCGACAGGGTTCGACGAGCAGTACTTC	CASRPTGFDEQYF
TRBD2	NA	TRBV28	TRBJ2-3	TGTGCCAGCAGTTCCTCGGCTAGCGGGAGTACCGATACGCAGTATTTT	CASSSSASGSTDTQYF
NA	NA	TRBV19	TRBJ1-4	TGTGCCAGTAGTACCTCGGGTGAAAAACTGTTTTTT	CASSTSGEKLFF
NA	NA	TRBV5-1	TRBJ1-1	TGCGCCAGCAGCCGCGGTCGGAGGGTACCTATCAACACTGAAGCTTTCTTT	CASSRGRRVPINTEAFF
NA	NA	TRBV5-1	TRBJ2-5	TGCGCCAGCAGCTTGGGTCCCCAAGAGACCCAGTACTTC	CASSLGPQETQYF
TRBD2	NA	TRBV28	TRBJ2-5	TGTGCCAGCAGCCCCACTAGCGGGAGGGCAGAAGAGACCCAGTACTTC	CASSPTSGRAEETQYF
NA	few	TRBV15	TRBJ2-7	TGTGCCACCAGCAGACAGGGGCGGGACGAGCAGTACTTC	CATSRQGRDEQYF
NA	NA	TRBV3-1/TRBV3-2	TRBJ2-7	TGTGCCAGCAGCAGGGGCGCCTACGAGCAGTACTTC	CASSRGAYEQYF
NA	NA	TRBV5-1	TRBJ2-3	TGCGCCAGCAGCCCGACCCCGAGGGCCCTCACAGATACGCAGTATTTT	CASSPTPRALTDTQYF
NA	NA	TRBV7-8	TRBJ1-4	TGTGCCAGCAGCTTAGTGGAGGGGATGGCTAATGAAAAACTGTTTTTT	CASSLVEGMANEKLFF
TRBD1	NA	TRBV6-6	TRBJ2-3	TGTGCCAGCAGTCGCGGACAGGGATTGGATACGCAGTATTTT	CASSRGQGLDTQYF
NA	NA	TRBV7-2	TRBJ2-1	TGTGCCAGCAGCTTAAACGGGAGACCTGGGGGAGGAGAGCAGTTCTTC	CASSLNGRPGGGEQFF
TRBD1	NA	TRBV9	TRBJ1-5	TGTGCCAGCAGCTTGGGACAGTTCAATCAGCCCCAGCATTTT	CASSLGQFNQPQHF
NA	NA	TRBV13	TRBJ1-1	TGTGCCAGCAGCTTAAGCGGCGCCGGTGAAGCTTTCTTT	CASSLSGAGEAFF
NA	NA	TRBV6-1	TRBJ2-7	TGTGCCAGCAGTGAAGCACTCACGAGCTCCTACGAGCAGTACTTC	CASSEALTSSYEQYF
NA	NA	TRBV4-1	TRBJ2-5	TGCGCCAGCAGCCAAGATACGTTAGAAGGGACCCAGTACTTC	CASSQDTLEGTQYF
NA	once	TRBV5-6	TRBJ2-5	TGTGCCAGCAGCTTGGGGGGGTCCTCTCAAGAGACCCAGTACTTC	CASSLGGSSQETQYF
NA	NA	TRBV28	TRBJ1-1	TGTGCCAGCAGGTTGACCGGAGGGGCTGAAGCTTTCTTT	CASRLTGGAEAFF
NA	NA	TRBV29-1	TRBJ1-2	TGCAGCGCAGGAGGCGGGGTGCACTATGGCTACACCTTC	CSAGGGVHYGYTF
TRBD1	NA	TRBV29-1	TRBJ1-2	TGCAGCGTCAAAGTGGACAGGGGGAACTATGGCTACACCTTC	CSVKVDRGNYGYTF
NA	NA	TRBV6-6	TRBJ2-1	TGTGCCAGCAGTTTCGAGATACACAATGAGCAGTTCTTC	CASSFEIHNEQFF
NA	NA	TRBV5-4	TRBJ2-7	TGTGCCAGTAGCTTGGAGTTTGCGGGTAACTACGAGCAGTACTTC	CASSLEFAGNYEQYF
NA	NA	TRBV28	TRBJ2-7	TGTGCCAGCAGTTATGCCCTCCGGGGCGAGCAGTACTTC	CASSYALRGEQYF
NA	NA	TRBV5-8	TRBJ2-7	TGTGCCAGCAGCGTAAGAGGCGGGGACGAGCAGTACTTC	CASSVRGGDEQYF
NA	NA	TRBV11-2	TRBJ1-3	TGTGCCAGCAGCTTTTTGGACGGCAGCTCTGGAAACACCATATATTTT	CASSFLDGSSGNTIYF
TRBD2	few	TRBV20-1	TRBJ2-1	TGCAGTGCTAGTGGCCGGCGAGCGGGAGAACCAGTCGGGTATGAGCAGTTCTTC	CSASGRRAGEPVGYEQFF
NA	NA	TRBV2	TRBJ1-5	TGTGCCAGCCAGGGGAGGGCTAGCAATCAGCCCCAGCATTTT	CASQGRASNQPQHF
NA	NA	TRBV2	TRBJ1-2	TGTGCCAGCAGACAGACACTAGAGGGCTATGGCTACACCTTC	CASRQTLEGYGYTF
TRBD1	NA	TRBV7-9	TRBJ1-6	TGTGCCAGCAGCTGGGGGGACAGGGGGAATTCACCCCTCCACTTT	CASSWGDRGNSPLHF
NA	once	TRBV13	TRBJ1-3	TGTGCCAGCAGCTTACAAGGGACAAATCCTGGAAACACCATATATTTT	CASSLQGTNPGNTIYF
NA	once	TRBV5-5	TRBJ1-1	TGTGCCAGCAGCCCTGACCCCCGATCTGAAGCTTTCTTT	CASSPDPRSEAFF
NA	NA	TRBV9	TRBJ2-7	TGTGCCAGCCCTCGCTACCCTACCTACGAGCAGTACTTC	CASPRYPTYEQYF
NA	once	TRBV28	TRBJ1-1	TGTGCCAGCAGTTTAGAGGGGCAGGGAAGGGCTGAAGCTTTCTTT	CASSLEGQGRAEAFF
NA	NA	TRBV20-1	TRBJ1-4	TGCAGTGCTAGTTTACAGGGACCTAATGAAAAACTGTTTTTT	CSASLQGPNEKLFF
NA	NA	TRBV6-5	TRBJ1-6	TGTGCCAGCATTCAAAGACAGCGAAATAATTCACCCCTCCACTTT	CASIQRQRNNSPLHF
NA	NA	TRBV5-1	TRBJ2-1	TGCGCCAGCAGCCCACACCGGGAGCGGAACTACAATGAGCAGTTCTTC	CASSPHRERNYNEQFF